This passage covers 25 T cell receptor beta chains from one sample sequenced in a study. TCRdb reanalysed the RT-PCR reads using MiXCR and keeps one entry per CDR3 protein. Of 650,000 to 800,000 distinct CDR3 sequences in the sample, over 12% were seen once. The sequencing sample was made of memory CD4+ T cells from blood. These receptors were obtained from a female donor in good health, serving as a healthy control.

This clonotype appeared many times. This rearrangement joins TRBV5-6 to TRBJ2-7; no clear D gene. CDR1 and CDR2 (germline): SGHDT, YYEEEE. Trimming removed 1 base at V and 3 bases at J, with 8 bases between. CDR3 size: 13 residues. The CDR3: CASSLPASYEQYF. Here the CDR3 DNA reads TGTGCCAGCAGCTTGCCGGCGAGCTACGAGCAGTACTTC.

DNA for the CDR3: TGTGCCAGCAGTTACTTACAGGGTGGGGGGAACACTGAAGCTTTCTTT. Translating it yields CASSYLQGGGNTEAFF. The chain has TRBV27 and TRBJ1-1; TRBD1 is a possible D gene (6 bases). The CDR3 loop spans 16 amino acids. Per germline, CDR1 MNHEY and CDR2 SMNVEV (reference sequence). The V end was cut by 4 bases, the J end by 1 base, with 16 bases between.

CDR3 in amino acids: CSASLAGGTWAYF. The CDR3 region has the DNA TGCAGTGCTAGCCTAGCGGGAGGGACGTGGGCGTACTTC. The J gene is TRBJ2-7, the V gene TRBV20-1; 12 nucleotides line up with TRBD2. Germline V CDR1 and CDR2: DFQATT, SNEGSKA (reference sequence). With 3 bases clipped from V and 12 bases from J, the junction kept 9 bases outside the gene matches. The CDR3 runs to 13 residues.

V and J are TRBV20-1 and TRBJ1-6, with D perhaps matching TRBD1 (5 bases). The CDR3 has 16 amino acids. Trimming cost V 6 bases and J 7 bases, with 22 bases left between them. CDR1 is DFQATT, CDR2 SNEGSKA, per germline (reference sequence). The CDR3 DNA sequence: TGCAGTGCGGGAGACAGAGGCGAAATATGGAATTCACCCCTCCACTTT. Protein product: CSAGDRGEIWNSPLHF.

This chain links TRBV11-2 with TRBJ2-5; 7 nucleotides align to TRBD2. Germline V lookup: CDR1 SGHAT, CDR2 FQNNGV. The length of the CDR3 is 14 residues. The ends lost 3 bases at V and 4 bases at J; junction bases unmatched: 5. CDR3 loop: CASSFPAGAETQYF. The DNA for the CDR3 is TGTGCCAGCAGCTTTCCTGCGGGAGCAGAGACCCAGTACTTC. Supplemented by reference TRBV11-2 and TRBJ2-5, the full variable domain reads EAGVAQSPRYKIIEKRQSVAFWCNPISGHATLYWYQQILGQGPKLLIQFQNNGVVDDSQLPKDRFSAERLKGVDSTLKIQPAKLEDSAVYLCASSFPAGAETQYFGPGTRLLVL.

The rearrangement links TRBV28 to TRBJ2-1, with TRBD2 identical over 14 bases. Trimming removed 6 bases from V and 8 bases from J; junction bases left unmatched: 15. CDR3 length equals 18 residues. The germline gives CDR1 MDHEN, CDR2 SYDVKM. The CDR3 DNA follows: TGTGCCAGCAGCCTTATAGTGACTAGCGGGAGGGCCGGGGATGAGCAGTTCTTC. Protein: CASSLIVTSGRAGDEQFF.

The chain combines TRBV7-6 with TRBJ2-7; D is uncertain. V lost 5 bases and J lost 6, with 11 bases in between. This CDR3 is 12 amino acids long. Germline CDR1 and CDR2: SGHVS and FNYEAQ. DNA for the CDR3: TGTGCCAGCAGCCCTCCCCTCGGCGAGCAGTACTTC. Its protein product is CASSPPLGEQYF.

J is TRBJ1-5 and V is TRBV28; perhaps TRBD1 as D (6 bases). Germline V lookup: CDR1 MDHEN, CDR2 SYDVKM. This CDR3 is built from 15 residues. V shed 5 bases and J shed 0 bases, with 11 bases lying between them. The CDR3 protein is CASSEGGNSNQPQHF. The CDR3 nucleotides are TGTGCCAGCAGTGAGGGGGGCAATAGCAATCAGCCCCAGCATTTT.

This clonotype has just a few counts. The V call is TRBV7-2, the J call TRBJ1-4; D possibly corresponds to TRBD1 (5 bases). The V and J ends lost 5 bases and 4 bases respectively, with 11 bases between them. Per germline, CDR1 SGHTA and CDR2 FQGNSA. CDR3 length equals 14 residues. CDR3 loop: CASSPGRINEKLFF. The CDR3 bases are TGTGCCAGCAGCCCGGGACGGATTAATGAAAAACTGTTTTTT.

Comments on this clonotype: A read error is possible here, since a much larger clone lies one base away. The V call is TRBV28, the J call TRBJ1-5; D gene unclear. The CDR3 contains 14 residues. Deletions cut 2 bases from V and 3 bases from J, with 8 bases between. Germline V lookup: CDR1 MDHEN, CDR2 SYDVKM. CDR3 protein: CASSLGRANQPQHF. The DNA for the CDR3 is TGTGCCAGCAGTTTAGGTAGGGCCAATCAGCCCCAGCATTTT.

The V and J genes are TRBV6-5 and TRBJ1-1; the match to TRBD1 covers 7 bases. Germline V gene data show CDR1 as MNHEY and CDR2 as SVGAGI. The CDR3 extends over 12 amino acids. Trimming removed 5 bases from V and 11 bases from J; junction bases left unmatched: 8. Here the CDR3 reads CASSEIEGAAFF. CDR3 in DNA: TGTGCCAGCAGTGAAATTGAGGGGGCCGCTTTCTTT.

This sequence joins TRBV20-1 and TRBJ1-5, with D possibly being TRBD1 (5 bases). The length of the CDR3 is 13 residues. Germline CDR1 is DFQATT and CDR2 is SNEGSKA (reference sequence). V lost 6 bases and J 5 bases, leaving 14 bases between the germline ends. CDR3 sequence reads: CSASEPGHQPQHF. The CDR3 coding sequence is TGCAGTGCCTCGGAGCCAGGGCATCAGCCCCAGCATTTT.

This clonotype was seen a few times. This chain links TRBV20-1 with TRBJ1-2; a weak D match, TRBD1 (5 bases). The CDR3 runs to 13 residues. Germline CDR1 reads DFQATT; CDR2 reads SNEGSKA (reference sequence). V was trimmed by 4 bases and J by 8 bases, leaving 17 bases between them. The CDR3 nucleotides read TGCAGTGCTAAGGAAGGGGCCGCGGGAGGCTACACCTTC. This gives the protein CSAKEGAAGGYTF.

A few counts support this clonotype. The chain combines TRBV6-5 with TRBJ2-3; D may be TRBD1 or TRBD2 (5 bases each). The V end was cut by 4 bases, the J end by 2 bases, with 10 bases between. Looked up from germline, CDR1 is MNHEY and CDR2 is SVGAGI. The CDR3 consists of 14 residues. The CDR3 here is CASSSGRYTDTQYF. The CDR3 DNA reads as TGTGCCAGCAGTTCGGGACGCTACACAGATACGCAGTATTTT.

This clonotype occurred a few times. The chain joins TRBV11-2 to TRBJ1-6; D not resolved. Germline V gene lookup returns CDR1 SGHAT and CDR2 FQNNGV. V was clipped by 4 bases and J by 11 bases, with 12 bases between them. The CDR3 spans 13 residues. The CDR3: CASSSLIRAPLHF. Here the CDR3 DNA reads TGTGCCAGCAGCTCACTCATACGGGCACCCCTCCACTTT.

This clonotype was picked up many times. The genes are TRBV6-6 and TRBJ2-3; 9 bases agree with TRBD2. The germline gives CDR1 MNHNY, CDR2 SVGAGI (reference sequence). CDR3 length equals 14 residues. V dropped 6 bases and J dropped 5; count of bases not matched to a gene: 6. The CDR3 coding sequence is TGTGCCAGCAGACCGGGACTAGCTGGAGATACGCAGTATTTT. It codes for CASRPGLAGDTQYF.

This CDR3 is CASSLEGRGGGQPQHF. As DNA, the CDR3 is TGCGCCAGCAGCTTGGAAGGCAGGGGTGGAGGGCAGCCCCAGCATTTT. V usage is TRBV5-1 and J usage is TRBJ1-5, with TRBD1 as a possible D gene (6 bases). This CDR3 is 16 amino acids long. V was pared by 0 bases and J by 7 bases, with 17 bases between. Germline V gene sequence: CDR1 SGHRS, CDR2 YFSETQ.

This clonotype was counted ten times or more. V gene TRBV27 combines with J gene TRBJ1-2, with D maybe TRBD1 (5 bases). The CDR3 is made up of 15 amino acids. Per germline, CDR1 MNHEY and CDR2 SMNVEV (reference sequence). With 5 bases removed from V and 4 bases from J, the gap between germline ends came to 17 bases. CDR3 coding DNA: TGTGCCAGCAGTGCAAGACAGCCGCACATCTATGGCTACACCTTC. Translating gives CASSARQPHIYGYTF.

The rearrangement joins TRBV5-1 to TRBJ2-5, with a weak D call TRBD2 (5 bases). The ends were cut back, 0 bases at V and 2 bases at J, with 8 bases in the middle. CDR3 length: 14 amino acids. Germline V lookup: CDR1 SGHRS, CDR2 YFSETQ. Here the CDR3 reads CASSLGAVQETQYF. The DNA for the CDR3 is TGCGCCAGCAGCTTGGGAGCGGTACAAGAGACCCAGTACTTC.

The chain couples TRBV6-5 to TRBJ1-1; D might be TRBD1 (5 bases). Germline lookup yields CDR1 MNHEY and CDR2 SVGAGI. CDR3 length: 14 amino acids. V lost 8 bases to trimming and J lost 3 bases, with 16 bases between them. The chain's CDR3 is CASVDRRPDTEAFF. CDR3 nucleotide sequence: TGTGCCAGCGTCGACAGAAGACCTGACACTGAAGCTTTCTTT.

This clonotype has at least ten counts. V gene TRBV7-2 combines with J gene TRBJ2-3; D is perhaps TRBD1 or TRBD2 (5 bases each). The germline V and J ends were trimmed by 1 base and 5 bases, with 13 bases remaining between them. The germline V gene has CDR1 SGHTA and CDR2 FQGNSA. The CDR3 is 15 residues long. The CDR3 here is CASSLDVGVGDTQYF. CDR3 DNA: TGTGCCAGCAGCTTAGATGTGGGGGTGGGAGATACGCAGTATTTT.

The chain combines TRBV7-3 with TRBJ2-3, with 9 positions matching TRBD2. Germline CDR1 and CDR2: SGHTA and FQGTGA. The CDR3 extends over 15 amino acids. With 5 bases clipped from V and 2 bases from J, the junction kept 5 bases outside the gene matches. CDR3 region: CASSPSGRPTDTQYF. Written as DNA, the CDR3 is TGTGCCAGCAGCCCGAGCGGGAGGCCCACAGATACGCAGTATTTT.

This clonotype was detected only a few times. The chain is built from TRBV20-1 and TRBJ2-7, with 7 nucleotides matching TRBD2. The CDR3 totals 15 residues. The germline gives CDR1 DFQATT, CDR2 SNEGSKA (reference sequence). Trimming took 0 bases from V and 2 from J; bases not matched to a gene: 7. CDR3 DNA: TGCAGTGCTAGAGATTCCGGGACTACTACCTACGAGCAGTACTTC. This translates into CSARDSGTTTYEQYF.

This clonotype was seen at least ten times. The V call is TRBV7-9, the J call TRBJ2-1, with TRBD2 matching over 7 bases. The CDR3 length is 16 residues. The germline V gene encodes CDR1 SEHNR and CDR2 FQNEAQ (reference sequence). The trim removed 5 bases at V and 5 bases at J, leaving 12 bases unmatched. The chain's CDR3 is CASSLGLGRTDNEQFF. The CDR3 nucleotides are TGTGCCAGCAGCCTAGGACTAGGCCGAACCGACAATGAGCAGTTCTTC.

The chain uses TRBV11-1 and TRBJ1-2; no clear D. Germline CDR1 SGHAT, CDR2 FQDESV (reference sequence). CDR3 length: 14 amino acids. Trimming stripped 1 base from V and 1 base from J, with 7 bases between. The CDR3 DNA sequence: TGTGCCAGCAGCTTAGACAGCTTTAACTATGGCTACACCTTC. This codes for CASSLDSFNYGYTF.